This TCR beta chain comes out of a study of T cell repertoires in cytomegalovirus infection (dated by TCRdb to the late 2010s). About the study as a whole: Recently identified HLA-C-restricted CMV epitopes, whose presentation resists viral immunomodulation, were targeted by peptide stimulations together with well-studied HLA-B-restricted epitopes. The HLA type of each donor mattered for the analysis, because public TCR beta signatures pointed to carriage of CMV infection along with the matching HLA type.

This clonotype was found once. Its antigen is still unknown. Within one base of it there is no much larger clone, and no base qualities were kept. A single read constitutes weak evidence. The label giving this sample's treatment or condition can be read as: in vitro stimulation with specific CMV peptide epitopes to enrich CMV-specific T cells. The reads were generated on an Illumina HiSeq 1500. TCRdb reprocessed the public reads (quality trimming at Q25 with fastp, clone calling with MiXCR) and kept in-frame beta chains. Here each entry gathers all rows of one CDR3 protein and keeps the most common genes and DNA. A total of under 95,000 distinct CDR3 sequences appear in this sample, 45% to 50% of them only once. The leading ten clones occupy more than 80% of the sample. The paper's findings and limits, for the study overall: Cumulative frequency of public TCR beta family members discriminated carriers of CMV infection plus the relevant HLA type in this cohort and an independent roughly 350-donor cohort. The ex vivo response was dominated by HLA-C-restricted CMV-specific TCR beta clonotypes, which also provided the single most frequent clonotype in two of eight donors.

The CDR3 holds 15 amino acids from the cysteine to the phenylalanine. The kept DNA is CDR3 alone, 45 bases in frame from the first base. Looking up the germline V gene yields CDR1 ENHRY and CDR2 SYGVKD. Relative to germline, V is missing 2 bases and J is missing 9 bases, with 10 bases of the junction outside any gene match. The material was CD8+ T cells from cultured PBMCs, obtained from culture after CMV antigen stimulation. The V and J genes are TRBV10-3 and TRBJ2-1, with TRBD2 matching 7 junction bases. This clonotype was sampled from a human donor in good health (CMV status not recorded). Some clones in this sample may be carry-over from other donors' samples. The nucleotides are TGTGCCATCAGTGAGCTTCTGCGGGAGTCGGCTGAGCAGTTCTTC. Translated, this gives CAISELLRESAEQFF.